This entry lists 21 T cell receptor beta chains sequenced from one sample in a study of CD8 T cells in ankylosing spondylitis. TCRdb re-called the 5' RACE reads with MiXCR, one entry per CDR3 protein. This table has some 87,000 distinct CDR3 sequences, roughly 9.6% appearing once. The source material was blood, either unsorted or a sorted T cell fraction (not recorded which). These receptors were collected from a male donor with ankylosing spondylitis or in good health (not recorded which).

This clonotype has at least ten counts. The V gene is TRBV9, the J gene TRBJ1-4; unclear D gene. The CDR3 is 12 residues long. CDR1 and CDR2 (germline): SGDLS, YYNGEE. V gave up 2 bases and J gave up 8 bases, with 7 bases separating them. In DNA form, the CDR3 reads TGTGCCAGCAGCGTTCCTGGGGAAAAACTGTTTTTT. It specifies CASSVPGEKLFF.

The table lists this clonotype with a count of one. For the CDR3, the DNA is TGTGCCAGCAGCCCCAGGACAGGGGATATAAACATTCAGTACTTC. Residues: CASSPRTGDINIQYF. This chain uses TRBV11-2 with TRBJ2-4; 9 bases are shared with TRBD1. From germline, CDR1 is SGHAT and CDR2 FQNNGV. The CDR3 loop spans 15 amino acids. After removal of 5 bases from V and 6 bases from J, the junction contained 8 bases not matched to a gene. Based on the CDR3 plus reference TRBV11-2 and TRBJ2-4, the full variable domain is EAGVAQSPRYKIIEKRQSVAFWCNPISGHATLYWYQQILGQGPKLLIQFQNNGVVDDSQLPKDRFSAERLKGVDSTLKIQPAKLEDSAVYLCASSPRTGDINIQYFGAGTRLSVL.

This clonotype was detected many times. This chain links TRBV12-3 or TRBV12-4 with TRBJ1-2; 8 bases agree with TRBD1. The V segment lost 3 bases and the J segment 5 bases; nucleotides outside the gene matches: 14. This CDR3 is 17 amino acids long. CDR3 DNA: TGTGCCAGCAGTTTGGAGGCCACAGGGGGAATTCGATATGGCTACACCTTC. Translating it yields CASSLEATGGIRYGYTF.

The V and J genes are TRBV29-1 and TRBJ1-2; no firm D call. The CDR3 totals 13 residues. V lost 6 bases and J 8 bases, leaving 19 bases between the germline ends. Per the germline V gene, CDR1 is SQVTM and CDR2 is ANQGSEA. The DNA of the CDR3 is TGCAGCGTCCCAAGCGGGTCTGACGTGGGCTACACCTTC. This translates into CSVPSGSDVGYTF.

This clonotype came up many times. This chain joins TRBV28 and TRBJ2-3; D gene uncertain. Deletions cut 2 bases from V and 6 bases from J, with 9 bases between. The CDR3 extends over 13 amino acids. CDR1 and CDR2 (germline): MDHEN, SYDVKM. CDR3 amino acids: CASSLTLLDTQYF. The CDR3 DNA reads TGTGCCAGCAGTTTAACTTTGCTGGATACGCAGTATTTT.

V is TRBV7-9 and J is TRBJ2-4, with D possibly matching TRBD1 (6 bases). The CDR3 spans 15 residues. With 1 base removed from V and 0 bases from J, the gap between germline ends came to 7 bases. Germline values: CDR1 SEHNR, CDR2 FQNEAQ (reference sequence). This CDR3 is CASSLGDIAKNIQYF. CDR3 nucleotide sequence: TGTGCCAGCAGCTTAGGGGACATAGCCAAAAACATTCAGTACTTC.

This clonotype was counted many times. The chain employs TRBV12-3 or TRBV12-4 and TRBJ2-1; 10 nucleotides match TRBD2. The V and J ends lost 5 bases and 6 bases, in that order; junction bases with no gene match: 13. CDR3 length: 17 amino acids. CDR3 residues: CASSPGDSGGFGNEQFF. The CDR3 nucleotides are TGTGCCAGCAGTCCCGGCGATAGCGGGGGGTTCGGCAATGAGCAGTTCTTC.

The sample holds a few counts of this clonotype. The rearrangement links TRBV29-1 to TRBJ2-3; D assignment may be TRBD1 or TRBD2 (6 bases each). Trimming cost V 7 bases and J 3 bases, with 17 bases left between them. Per the germline V gene, CDR1 is SQVTM and CDR2 is ANQGSEA. The CDR3 contains 14 residues. The CDR3 sequence is CSAERGARTDTQYF. The CDR3 region has the DNA TGCAGCGCCGAGAGGGGGGCTCGGACAGATACGCAGTATTTT.

This clonotype was detected a few times. The J gene is TRBJ1-2, the V gene TRBV20-1, with D hard to call. V shed 2 bases and J shed 3 bases, with 10 bases lying between them. The CDR3 sequence is 13 residues long. Germline CDR1 and CDR2: DFQATT and SNEGSKA (reference sequence). The CDR3 DNA follows: TGCAGTGCTAGACCTGACGCTGACTATGGCTACACCTTC. Translating gives CSARPDADYGYTF.

At least ten counts were recorded for this clonotype. The chain joins TRBV12-3 or TRBV12-4 to TRBJ1-3; TRBD1 matches at 7 bases. The CDR3 totals 15 residues. J lost 0 bases, V lost 8 bases, and 7 bases had no gene match. CDR3 sequence: CASGTGAISGNTIYF. The CDR3 bases are TGTGCCAGCGGTACAGGGGCAATCTCTGGAAACACCATATATTTT.

The table lists this clonotype with many counts. This chain connects TRBV6-5 to TRBJ2-5, with 10 bases fitting TRBD1. This CDR3 contains 14 residues. CDR1 and CDR2 from the germline V gene are MNHEY and SVGAGI. Unmatched junction bases numbered 0, after V lost 2 bases and J lost 3 bases. In nucleotides, the CDR3 is TGTGCCAGCAGTTACGGGACAGGGGAAGAGACCCAGTACTTC. Residues: CASSYGTGEETQYF.

V gene TRBV7-6 combines with J gene TRBJ2-7; 8 bases agree with TRBD2. V shed 5 bases and J 0 bases; nucleotides not matched to a gene: 3. This CDR3 is built from 14 residues. Germline CDR1 is SGHVS and CDR2 is FNYEAQ. CDR3 sequence: CASSPGTSSYEQYF. DNA of the CDR3: TGTGCCAGCAGCCCCGGGACTAGCTCCTACGAGCAGTACTTC.

In its sample, this clonotype was seen many times. The CDR3 DNA reads TGTGCCATCAGCCCGGACAAACGCCGCCAAGAGACCCAGTACTTC. Residues: CAISPDKRRQETQYF. This sequence joins TRBV10-3 and TRBJ2-5; D is perhaps TRBD1 (5 bases). Trimming removed 6 bases at V and 1 base at J, with 15 bases between. The V gene's germline CDR1 is ENHRY and CDR2 SYGVKD. The CDR3 loop spans 15 amino acids.

This clonotype was counted many times. This chain connects TRBV11-3 to TRBJ2-7; D uncertain. Looked up from germline, CDR1 is SGHNT and CDR2 is YENEEA. V was clipped by 1 base and J by 5 bases, with 18 bases between them. The CDR3 runs to 16 residues. In DNA, the CDR3 is TGTGCCAGCAGCTTAGGCGGCAGAAGTTTGCCCCACGAGCAGTACTTC. Translated, it gives CASSLGGRSLPHEQYF.

This clonotype was seen at least ten times. The J gene is TRBJ2-3, the V gene TRBV4-2, with 9 positions matching TRBD1. The CDR3 length is 15 residues. With 2 bases clipped from V and 4 bases from J, the junction kept 4 bases outside the gene matches. Germline assignment: CDR1 LGHNA and CDR2 YNFKEQ. CDR3 DNA sequence: TGTGCCAGCAGCCAAAGGACAGGGGACCCAGATACGCAGTATTTT. As protein: CASSQRTGDPDTQYF.

This clonotype has just a few counts. This sequence joins TRBV11-3 and TRBJ2-5; D not certain. CDR1 is SGHNT and CDR2 is YENEEA in the germline V gene. The CDR3 covers 16 residues. Deletions cut 0 bases from V and 2 bases from J, with 13 bases between. The CDR3 DNA is TGTGCCAGCAGCTTAGATCCACGGGCAGAACAAGAGACCCAGTACTTC. Translated, it gives CASSLDPRAEQETQYF.

This clonotype was observed many times. This chain joins TRBV20-1 and TRBJ2-3, with 7 bases identical to TRBD2. Germline V CDR1 and CDR2: DFQATT, SNEGSKA (reference sequence). The junction had 6 bases not matched to a gene; V was cut back by 3 bases and J by 3 bases. The CDR3 runs 14 residues. For the CDR3, the DNA is TGCAGTGCTAGCGGGGGGATCTCGACAGATACGCAGTATTTT. Encoded protein: CSASGGISTDTQYF.

This clonotype was observed many times. The chain links TRBV12-3 or TRBV12-4 to TRBJ2-3; 11 bases line up with TRBD2. CDR3 length: 14 amino acids. V was pared by 8 bases and J by 5 bases, with 6 bases of the junction left unmatched. The DNA for the CDR3 is TGTGCCAGCGGGGGCGGACTAGCGGGAGATACGCAGTATTTT. Protein product: CASGGGLAGDTQYF.

A remark on this clonotype: This may stem from a read error, because a much larger clone lies one nucleotide away. This chain joins TRBV12-3 or TRBV12-4 and TRBJ1-5; 9 bases map to TRBD1. The CDR3 is 19 amino acids. The CDR3, as DNA: TGTGCCTGCAGTCCGAATCCGGGACAGGGCTTAGGAAGCAATCAGCCCCAGCATTTT. Protein sequence: CACSPNPGQGLGSNQPQHF.

This clonotype was seen at least ten times. CDR3 residues: CSARWQGQFF. CDR3 coding DNA: TGCAGTGCTAGATGGCAGGGTCAGTTCTTC. The chain has TRBV20-1 and TRBJ2-1; perhaps TRBD1 as D (5 bases). The length of the CDR3 is 10 residues. Germline V lookup: CDR1 DFQATT, CDR2 SNEGSKA (reference sequence). With 2 bases removed from V and 13 bases from J, the gap between germline ends came to 9 bases.

This clonotype was recorded many times. This chain uses TRBV5-1 with TRBJ2-7, with 11 bases identical to TRBD1. CDR3 size: 15 residues. The germline gives CDR1 SGHRS, CDR2 YFSETQ. V dropped 3 bases and J dropped 4; count of bases not matched to a gene: 6. CDR3 protein: CASSSGQGAGYEQYF. The CDR3 region has the DNA TGCGCCAGCAGCTCCGGACAGGGGGCGGGTTACGAGCAGTACTTC.